The 6 T cell receptor beta chains presented below share a single source sample, sequenced in a study of blood T cells in healthy people across ages. Sample-barcoded 5' priming and a J-beta primer mix drove a second PCR of about 6 to 12 cycles. TCRdb fed the 5' RACE reads into MiXCR, producing one record per CDR3 protein. The table records about 1.5 million distinct CDR3 sequences, approximately 43% of them present only once. Sequencing was carried out using blood. The source is a woman aged 18-29 years in good health.

To note about this clonotype: Given a much more abundant clone one base away, this may be a read error. The CDR3 bases are TGTGCCAGCAGCTCACTCGCTGAGTCGTACCAAGAGACCCAGTACTTC. As protein: CASSSLAESYQETQYF. The chain combines TRBV5-5 with TRBJ2-5; D is ambiguous. CDR1 is SGHKS, CDR2 YYEKEE, per germline (reference sequence). V was pared by 3 bases and J by 0 bases, with 15 bases between. The CDR3 is 16 amino acids.

This chain links TRBV5-1 with TRBJ2-1, with D perhaps assigned TRBD1 or TRBD2 (5 bases each). The CDR3 covers 17 residues. V shed 1 base and J shed 4 bases, with 18 bases lying between them. The germline gives CDR1 SGHRS, CDR2 YFSETQ. DNA for the CDR3: TGCGCCAGCAGCTTGTTTGGGGGAGTGACTTCTTACAATGAGCAGTTCTTC. It translates to CASSLFGGVTSYNEQFF.

The sample holds one count of this clonotype. The rearrangement joins TRBV27 to TRBJ1-1; TRBD1 is a possible D gene (5 bases). Germline CDR1 MNHEY, CDR2 SMNVEV (reference sequence). This CDR3 is 12 amino acids long. Trimming removed 6 bases from V and 9 bases from J, with 14 bases in between. CDR3 residues: CASRDSISKAFF. In nucleotides, the CDR3 is TGTGCCAGCAGAGACAGTATATCAAAAGCTTTCTTT.

The CDR3 here is CSVERGGLGQTQYF. The CDR3 DNA reads TGCAGCGTTGAACGGGGAGGCCTGGGTCAGACCCAGTACTTC. The chain links TRBV29-1 to TRBJ2-5; maybe TRBD2 (6 bases). The CDR3 is made up of 14 amino acids. Germline V gene data show CDR1 as SQVTM and CDR2 as ANQGSEA. Deletions cut 2 bases from V and 6 bases from J, with 16 bases between.

The rearrangement uses TRBV12-3 or TRBV12-4 and TRBJ2-4; D perhaps matches TRBD2 (5 bases). The DNA end is more similar to TRBJ2-7, so the J call may be wrong. This CDR3 spans 14 amino acids. The CDR3 DNA is TGTGCCAGCAGTCCATATCCGGGTGGAGGCGAGCAGTACTTC. Translating it yields CASSPYPGGGEQYF.

This clonotype occurred a few times. The chain joins TRBV12-3 or TRBV12-4 to TRBJ2-7; D uncertain. With 2 bases removed from V and 2 bases from J, the gap between germline ends came to 13 bases. The CDR3 contains 15 residues. The CDR3 reads CASSLTTTGTYEQYF. Written as DNA, the CDR3 is TGTGCCAGCAGTTTAACGACCACTGGCACCTACGAGCAGTACTTC.